The rows below give T cell receptor beta chains drawn from one sample of a study of spatial heterogeneity in lung cancer. From the 5' RACE reads, TCRdb called clonotypes with MiXCR, one entry per CDR3 protein. Of 39,000 or so distinct CDR3 sequences in the sample, roughly a tenth were seen once. Material: PBMCs, obtained at follow-up. The origin of the receptors is a female donor with early-stage non-small cell lung cancer. Each CDR3 is given with its conserved first and last residue. Each record gives: D gene, V gene, clone size, J gene, CDR3 DNA, CDR3 protein. D genes are given only for firm matches. The size entry is marked missing in some rows and otherwise reads once, few, many or a size class.

d_gene: TRBD1; v_gene: TRBV2; abundance: NA; j_gene: TRBJ2-5; CDR3nt: TGTGCCAGCAACCGGGACAGGCAAGAGACCCAGTACTTC; CDR3aa: CASNRDRQETQYF
d_gene: TRBD1; v_gene: TRBV29-1; abundance: many; j_gene: TRBJ1-2; CDR3nt: TGCAGCGTTGAAGTCGGACAGGGGACCTATGGCTACACCTTC; CDR3aa: CSVEVGQGTYGYTF
d_gene: NA; v_gene: TRBV18; abundance: many; j_gene: TRBJ2-7; CDR3nt: TGTGCCAGCTCACCAAAACAGGGCTACGAGCAGTACTTC; CDR3aa: CASSPKQGYEQYF
d_gene: NA; v_gene: TRBV20-1; abundance: few; j_gene: TRBJ2-3; CDR3nt: TGCAGTGCTAGAGATGACCTCAAAGATAGCACAGATACGCAGTATTTT; CDR3aa: CSARDDLKDSTDTQYF
d_gene: NA; v_gene: TRBV5-1; abundance: NA; j_gene: TRBJ2-3; CDR3nt: TGCGCCAGCAGCCCGGCAAGCTCTGGCACAGATACGCAGTATTTT; CDR3aa: CASSPASSGTDTQYF
d_gene: NA; v_gene: TRBV2; abundance: NA; j_gene: TRBJ2-1; CDR3nt: TGTGCCAGCAGGCCAGTCATCACCAACAATGAGCAGTTCTTC; CDR3aa: CASRPVITNNEQFF
d_gene: NA; v_gene: TRBV20-1; abundance: medium-sized; j_gene: TRBJ1-2; CDR3nt: TGCAGTGCTTTGGGACCAGGGTATTATGGCTATGGCTACACCTTC; CDR3aa: CSALGPGYYGYGYTF
d_gene: NA; v_gene: TRBV19; abundance: few; j_gene: TRBJ2-2; CDR3nt: TGTGCCAGTAGTATAGATGGAGGGCCCGGGGAGCTGTTTTTT; CDR3aa: CASSIDGGPGELFF
d_gene: NA; v_gene: TRBV7-2; abundance: medium-sized; j_gene: TRBJ1-5; CDR3nt: TGTGCCAGCAGCTTAAATAATCAGCCCCAGCATTTT; CDR3aa: CASSLNNQPQHF
d_gene: TRBD2; v_gene: TRBV28; abundance: medium-sized; j_gene: TRBJ2-5; CDR3nt: TGTGCCAGCAGTTTCCCTCCTAGCGGGAGAGAGACCCAGTACTTC; CDR3aa: CASSFPPSGRETQYF
d_gene: TRBD2; v_gene: TRBV6-4; abundance: few; j_gene: TRBJ2-3; CDR3nt: TGTGCCAGCAGCCAGAGCGGGGGGGCGCGAGGATGGGGTGATACGCAGTATTTT; CDR3aa: CASSQSGGARGWGDTQYF
d_gene: NA; v_gene: TRBV15; abundance: few; j_gene: TRBJ1-1; CDR3nt: TGTGCCACCAGCAGCGGCCAAAGATACACTGAAGCTTTCTTT; CDR3aa: CATSSGQRYTEAFF
d_gene: NA; v_gene: TRBV18; abundance: many; j_gene: TRBJ2-1; CDR3nt: TGTGCCAGCTCACCCCCGGCTGTCTACAATGAGCAGTTCTTC; CDR3aa: CASSPPAVYNEQFF
d_gene: TRBD1; v_gene: TRBV10-2; abundance: few; j_gene: TRBJ2-7; CDR3nt: TGCGCCAGCAGTGACTCCGGGACAGAGTACGAGCAGTACTTC; CDR3aa: CASSDSGTEYEQYF
d_gene: TRBD1; v_gene: TRBV10-3; abundance: NA; j_gene: TRBJ2-2; CDR3nt: TGTGCCATCATGAGGGCAGGGGGCGGCACCGGGGAGCTGTTTTTT; CDR3aa: CAIMRAGGGTGELFF